The 23 T cell receptor beta chains given below trace back to one sample, sequenced in a study of OX40 agonist ivuxolimab in advanced cancers. Clones were sequenced by immunoSEQ multiplex PCR, and TCRdb holds only the in-frame ones, with some missing. The sample records 100,000 to 150,000 clones, around 92% being singletons. The sample consisted of CD4+ or CD8+ T cells sorted from blood, taken in a trial of the OX40 agonist ivuxolimab. The receptor set was obtained from an adult with an advanced solid tumor such as melanoma, head and neck, liver or kidney cancer.

The rearrangement links TRBV7-3 to TRBJ2-1; TRBD2 agrees at 10 bases. V was pared by 4 bases and J by 5 bases, with 5 bases of the junction left unmatched. Germline V CDR1 and CDR2: SGHTA, FQGTGA. This CDR3 spans 15 amino acids. The CDR3, as DNA: TGTGCCAGCAGCTCGAGGACTAGCGGACACAATGAGCAGTTCTTC. The encoded protein is CASSSRTSGHNEQFF.

V gene TRBV19 combines with J gene TRBJ2-1; perhaps TRBD2 as D (6 bases). Germline loops: CDR1 LNHDA, CDR2 SQIVND (reference sequence). The CDR3 totals 15 residues. V was pared by 7 bases and J by 0 bases, with 13 bases between. CDR3 residues: CASTEAGSSYNEQFF. The CDR3, as DNA: TGTGCCAGTACTGAAGCCGGGAGCTCCTACAATGAGCAGTTCTTC.

This clone was counted only a few times. This sequence joins TRBV28 and TRBJ2-5; unclear D gene. Per the germline V gene, CDR1 is MDHEN and CDR2 is SYDVKM. This CDR3 has 11 residues. Trimming left V 6 bases short and J 2 bases short, with 4 bases between. CDR3 sequence reads: CASRDQETQYF. The CDR3 coding sequence is TGTGCCAGCAGGGATCAAGAGACCCAGTACTTC.

This chain joins TRBV7-6 and TRBJ1-6, with 7 bases aligning to TRBD1. With 4 bases clipped from V and 7 bases from J, the junction kept 1 base outside the gene matches. Looked up from germline, CDR1 is SGHVS and CDR2 is FNYEAQ. CDR3 size: 13 residues. DNA of the CDR3: TGTGCCAGCAGCTCGGACAGGAATTCACCCCTCCACTTT. Encoded protein: CASSSDRNSPLHF.

Comments on this clone: The same CDR3 also results from other DNA sequences found in this sample. This chain uses TRBV18 with TRBJ1-1; D uncertain. The CDR3 has 13 amino acids. Germline CDR1 and CDR2: KGHSH and LQKENI. V lost 3 bases to trimming and J lost 3 bases, with 8 bases between them. CDR3 sequence: CASSPREDTEAFF. In DNA, the CDR3 is TGTGCCAGCTCACCCCGGGAAGACACTGAAGCTTTCTTT.

The rearrangement links TRBV13 to TRBJ2-7; D not resolved. From germline, CDR1 is PRHDT and CDR2 FYEKMQ (reference sequence). Trimming took 1 base from V and 2 from J, leaving 9 bases between them. The CDR3 runs to 14 residues. This CDR3 reads CASSLDNRAYEQYF. DNA of the CDR3: TGTGCCAGCAGCTTAGATAACAGAGCCTACGAGCAGTACTTC.

The chain joins TRBV5-4 to TRBJ1-4; tentative D call: TRBD1 (5 bases). The CDR3 length is 17 residues. Germline V gene sequence: CDR1 SGHNT, CDR2 YYREEE (reference sequence). V was cut by 0 bases and J by 0 bases, with 12 bases left in between. The CDR3 DNA sequence: TGTGCCAGCAGCTTGGGGACCGGGACGCCAACTAATGAAAAACTGTTTTTT. Translation: CASSLGTGTPTNEKLFF.

The rearrangement joins TRBV27 to TRBJ1-4, with 8 bases matching TRBD1. Germline assignment: CDR1 MNHEY and CDR2 SMNVEV (reference sequence). Trimming removed 5 bases from V and 7 bases from J; junction bases left unmatched: 6. The CDR3 is made up of 14 amino acids. The CDR3 bases are TGTGCCAGCAGTAACGGACAGGGATTTGAAAAACTGTTTTTT. Amino acids: CASSNGQGFEKLFF. The complete variable domain, with remaining parts taken from reference TRBV27 and TRBJ1-4, reads EAQVTQNPRYLITVTGKKLTVTCSQNMNHEYMSWYRQDPGLGLRQIYYSMNVEVTDKGDVPEGYKVSRKEKRNFPLILESPSPNQTSLYFCASSNGQGFEKLFFGSGTQLSVL.

The chain has TRBV6-5 and TRBJ1-5; D possibly corresponds to TRBD1 (6 bases). From germline, CDR1 is MNHEY and CDR2 SVGAGI. The CDR3 length is 15 residues. Between the trimmed V and J ends, which lost 5 bases and 0 bases, there was a span of 11 bases. The CDR3 sequence is CASSPRGASNQPQHF. The CDR3 bases are TGTGCCAGCAGTCCCAGGGGAGCTAGCAATCAGCCCCAGCATTTT.

This clone was seen many times. The rearrangement links TRBV19 to TRBJ2-7, with D unresolved. CDR3 size: 13 residues. V was pared by 2 bases and J by 5 bases, with 10 bases between. Per the germline V gene, CDR1 is LNHDA and CDR2 is SQIVND (reference sequence). The CDR3 DNA reads as TGTGCCAGTAGTATAAGGCGGATGGACGAGCAGTACTTC. It codes for CASSIRRMDEQYF.

V gene TRBV6-1 combines with J gene TRBJ1-5; no clear D. The CDR3 consists of 17 residues. From germline, CDR1 is MNHNS and CDR2 SASEGT. Trimming removed 3 bases from V and 0 bases from J, with 15 bases in between. DNA of the CDR3: TGTGCCAGCAGTGACCTTCAAGGGTCCTTTAGCAATCAGCCCCAGCATTTT. This codes for CASSDLQGSFSNQPQHF.

A single count supports this clone. CDR3 in DNA: TGTGCCAGCAGAGGGCAGGGATACTTAGAGACCCAGTACTTC. Amino acids: CASRGQGYLETQYF. V and J are TRBV7-9 and TRBJ2-5, with D tentatively TRBD1 (5 bases). This CDR3 contains 14 residues. CDR1 is SEHNR, CDR2 FQNEAQ, per germline (reference sequence). The V gene lost 6 bases and the J gene lost 4 bases, with 15 bases spanning the gap.

The rearrangement links TRBV6-6 to TRBJ2-7; 8 bases agree with TRBD1. CDR1 is MNHNY, CDR2 SVGAGI, per germline (reference sequence). The CDR3 covers 12 residues. V lost 5 bases, J lost 5 bases, and 2 bases stayed unmatched. The CDR3, as DNA: TGTGCCAGCAGTCAGGGGGCGAACGAGCAGTACTTC. Translation gives CASSQGANEQYF.

The chain carries TRBV21-1 and TRBJ2-4. TRBV21-1 is reported as a pseudogene. This CDR3 comprises 12 residues. DNA for the CDR3: TGTGCCAGCAACAAATGGGGGAACATTCAGTACTTC. Its protein is CASNKWGNIQYF.

The chain employs TRBV2 and TRBJ1-5; no firm D call. Germline V lookup: CDR1 SNHLY, CDR2 FYNNEI. This CDR3 has 18 residues. With 7 bases removed from V and 5 bases from J, the gap between germline ends came to 27 bases. DNA for the CDR3: TGTGCCAGCACCGAGGCACCACCCCGGGTACAGCGACATCAGCCCCAGCATTTT. Amino acids: CASTEAPPRVQRHQPQHF.

V gene TRBV7-2 combines with J gene TRBJ2-7, with 10 bases aligning to TRBD1. Germline V CDR1 and CDR2: SGHTA, FQGNSA. The CDR3 is 15 residues long. V trimming: 3 bases; J trimming: 7 bases; junction bases outside the gene matches: 9. CDR3 amino acids: CASSLIVGQGREQYF. The CDR3, as DNA: TGTGCCAGCAGCTTGATAGTGGGACAGGGGAGGGAGCAGTACTTC.

This chain connects TRBV14 to TRBJ2-7; the match to TRBD1 covers 8 bases. Germline V gene lookup returns CDR1 SGHDN and CDR2 FVKESK. The CDR3 runs to 16 residues. V shed 3 bases, J shed 0 bases, and the junction held 7 bases outside the gene matches. The CDR3 loop is CASSHRFGTGSYEQYF. CDR3 bases: TGTGCCAGCAGCCACCGATTCGGGACAGGCTCCTACGAGCAGTACTTC.

The J gene is TRBJ2-7, the V gene TRBV6-5; 7 bases map to TRBD1. V was clipped by 6 bases and J by 5 bases; unmatched bases: 10. Germline V gene lookup returns CDR1 MNHEY and CDR2 SVGAGI. This CDR3 has 14 amino acids. CDR3 nucleotides: TGTGCCAGCAGAGCTACGACAGGGTCGGACGAGCAGTACTTC. This gives the protein CASRATTGSDEQYF.

CDR3 sequence (DNA): TGTGCCAGCAGCGTAGCGGGGGGGCAGGGGGCAGGCTACACCTTC. It yields the protein CASSVAGGQGAGYTF. The chain links TRBV9 to TRBJ1-2; 8 bases agree with TRBD1. V lost 0 bases and J lost 8; bases outside the gene matches: 9. This CDR3 has 15 amino acids. CDR1 and CDR2 from the germline V gene are SGDLS and YYNGEE.

The chain employs TRBV29-1 and TRBJ2-1; D not certain. Trimming cost V 4 bases and J 6 bases, with 13 bases left between them. The CDR3 runs to 13 residues. Germline V CDR1 and CDR2: SQVTM, ANQGSEA. The CDR3 DNA reads TGCAGCGTTGGAGCTTCCAGGTTCAATGAGCAGTTCTTC. It translates to CSVGASRFNEQFF.

The rearrangement links TRBV2 to TRBJ1-1; D is perhaps TRBD1 (5 bases). V was clipped by 4 bases and J by 6 bases, with 15 bases between them. The CDR3 is made up of 14 amino acids. CDR1 SNHLY and CDR2 FYNNEI come from the germline V gene. In DNA form, the CDR3 reads TGTGCCAGCAGTGCGACAGAGGGGTTGGCTGAAGCTTTCTTT. Translation: CASSATEGLAEAFF.

This chain connects TRBV4-1 to TRBJ1-1; 8 nucleotides match TRBD1. The CDR3 extends over 17 amino acids. With V trimmed by 4 bases and J by 0 bases, 10 bases remained unmatched. Germline loops: CDR1 MGHRA, CDR2 YSYEKL. CDR3 amino acids: CASSREDRGTLNTEAFF. CDR3 nucleotide sequence: TGCGCCAGCAGCCGGGAAGACAGGGGAACTCTGAACACTGAAGCTTTCTTT.

The V gene is TRBV5-1, the J gene TRBJ1-1, with 8 bases lining up with TRBD1. CDR3 length: 15 residues. The V gene's germline CDR1 is SGHRS and CDR2 YFSETQ. J gave up 3 bases and V 4 bases, and 8 bases lay outside the gene matches. For the CDR3, the DNA is TGCGCCAGCAGCCCCGGGCAGGGGGCGTACACTGAAGCTTTCTTT. It specifies CASSPGQGAYTEAFF.